The next 12 T cell receptor beta chains were all read from a single sample in a study of T cell repertoires in cytomegalovirus infection. TCRdb ran MiXCR on the reads and lists one entry per CDR3 protein. The repertoire holds 290,000 or so distinct CDR3 sequences, with around 25% as singletons. Sequencing used PBMCs. These receptors were collected from a human donor in good health (CMV status not recorded). Some clones in this sample may be carry-over from other donors' samples.

This clonotype occurred a few times. The chain is built from TRBV20-1 and TRBJ2-2; weak D call: TRBD1 (5 bases). Germline V gene lookup returns CDR1 DFQATT and CDR2 SNEGSKA (reference sequence). CDR3 size: 15 residues. V lost 5 bases and J 4 bases, leaving 17 bases between the germline ends. The CDR3 here is CSASDSRLGTGELFF. CDR3 bases: TGCAGTGCTTCAGACAGTAGATTAGGCACCGGGGAGCTGTTTTTT.

This clonotype has a count of ten or more. The chain uses TRBV7-8 and TRBJ2-7; maybe TRBD1 (6 bases). Trimming removed 2 bases from V and 5 bases from J, with 10 bases in between. Per the germline V gene, CDR1 is SGHVS and CDR2 is FQNEAQ. The CDR3 is made up of 13 amino acids. The DNA for the CDR3 is TGTGCCAGCAGCTTATCAGGGGCGGACGAGCAGTACTTC. Amino acids: CASSLSGADEQYF.

This sequence joins TRBV20-1 and TRBJ2-5; unclear D gene. The CDR3 loop spans 14 amino acids. CDR1 and CDR2 (germline): DFQATT, SNEGSKA (reference sequence). Trimming cost V 3 bases and J 2 bases, with 13 bases left between them. The CDR3 DNA is TGCAGTGCTAGGCAAGGCGGAGCTCAAGAGACCCAGTACTTC. Amino acids: CSARQGGAQETQYF.

The genes are TRBV12-3 or TRBV12-4 and TRBJ1-1; 9 bases agree with TRBD1. The length of the CDR3 is 15 residues. The junction had 6 bases not matched to a gene; V was cut back by 6 bases and J by 1 base. CDR3 in DNA: TGTGCCAGCAGACCCGGGACAGGGTCGAACACTGAAGCTTTCTTT. This codes for CASRPGTGSNTEAFF.

This clonotype was seen a few times. This rearrangement joins TRBV11-2 to TRBJ2-1; D is unclear. CDR3 size: 15 residues. The germline CDR1 and CDR2 sequences are SGHAT and FQNNGV. With 5 bases removed from V and 7 bases from J, the gap between germline ends came to 18 bases. CDR3 residues: CASSPNLISFNEQFF. The CDR3 nucleotides are TGTGCCAGCAGCCCTAACTTGATTTCGTTTAATGAGCAGTTCTTC.

The V gene is TRBV9, the J gene TRBJ2-7; TRBD1 might be the D (5 bases). CDR3 length: 14 amino acids. With 6 bases removed from V and 1 base from J, the gap between germline ends came to 14 bases. Germline loops: CDR1 SGDLS, CDR2 YYNGEE. CDR3 region: CASIAQGRSYEQYF. The CDR3 DNA reads TGTGCCAGCATTGCGCAGGGAAGGTCCTACGAGCAGTACTTC. Full variable domain (remainder filled in from reference TRBV9 and TRBJ2-7): DSGVTQTPKHLITATGQRVTLRCSPRSGDLSVYWYQQSLDQGLQFLIQYYNGEERAKGNILERFSAQQFPDLHSELNLSSLELGDSALYFCASIAQGRSYEQYFGPGTRLTVT.

This clonotype occurred a few times. The DNA for the CDR3 is TGCAGCGTTGAAGAGGGGGCTTTAACTGAAGCTTTCTTT. Its protein product is CSVEEGALTEAFF. The chain links TRBV29-1 to TRBJ1-1; D possibly corresponds to TRBD1 (6 bases). This CDR3 has 13 amino acids. The germline V gene has CDR1 SQVTM and CDR2 ANQGSEA. V gave up 0 bases and J gave up 5 bases, with 10 bases separating them. Full variable domain (rest looked up from reference TRBV29-1 and TRBJ1-1): SAVISQKPSRDICQRGTSLTIQCQVDSQVTMMFWYRQQPGQSLTLIATANQGSEATYESGFVIDKFPISRPNLTFSTLTVSNMSPEDSSIYLCSVEEGALTEAFFGQGTRLTVV.

Many counts were recorded for this clonotype. The chain couples TRBV27 to TRBJ2-1, with a weak D call TRBD1 (6 bases). Per the germline V gene, CDR1 is MNHEY and CDR2 is SMNVEV (reference sequence). Trimming left V 5 bases short and J 9 bases short, with 11 bases between. The CDR3 length is 12 residues. The CDR3 sequence is CASSATGLEQFF. The CDR3 nucleotides are TGTGCCAGCAGTGCCACAGGGCTTGAGCAGTTCTTC.

This clonotype has a handful of counts. The chain employs TRBV10-3 and TRBJ1-5, with 8 bases that match TRBD1. Trimming at V came to 8 bases and at J to 7 bases, leaving 7 bases not matched to a gene. This CDR3 contains 13 residues. Germline CDR1 ENHRY, CDR2 SYGVKD. In DNA form, the CDR3 reads TGTGCCATCGCTGACAGGGGTGAACAGCCCCAGCATTTT. It specifies CAIADRGEQPQHF.

J is TRBJ2-2 and V is TRBV28; D is unclear. This CDR3 has 19 residues. Germline V gives CDR1 MDHEN, CDR2 SYDVKM. Trimming pared 2 bases from V and 5 bases from J, leaving 24 bases between. In DNA form, the CDR3 reads TGTGCCAGCAGTTTAGTGCAGTCCGTAAATGCAGGTAGAACCGGGGAGCTGTTTTTT. Its protein is CASSLVQSVNAGRTGELFF. The full variable domain, completed using reference TRBV28 and TRBJ2-2, is DVKVTQSSRYLVKRTGEKVFLECVQDMDHENMFWYRQDPGLGLRLIYFSYDVKMKEKGDIPEGYSVSREKKERFSLILESASTNQTSMYLCASSLVQSVNAGRTGELFFGEGSRLTVL.

This clonotype is a singleton in its sample. The genes are TRBV5-1 and TRBJ1-1; maybe TRBD1 (6 bases). V shed 1 base and J shed 5 bases, with 12 bases lying between them. The CDR3 has 14 amino acids. The germline V gene encodes CDR1 SGHRS and CDR2 YFSETQ. CDR3: CASSLRGGWTEAFF. CDR3 bases: TGCGCCAGCAGCTTGAGGGGGGGCTGGACTGAAGCTTTCTTT.

This clonotype has at least ten counts. The chain has TRBV7-2 and TRBJ1-4; D gene unclear. V shed 4 bases and J shed 8 bases, with 23 bases lying between them. From germline, CDR1 is SGHTA and CDR2 FQGNSA. This CDR3 contains 17 residues. CDR3 residues: CASSSARPETGGEKLFF. CDR3 coding DNA: TGTGCCAGCAGCTCGGCCCGCCCGGAGACGGGAGGGGAAAAACTGTTTTTT.